This TCR beta chain was documented in a study of blood T cell repertoires in COVID-19. Study in general: Samples taken during acute and convalescent COVID-19 were collected in the United States, Italy and Spain.

In the authors' workflow: Estimated nucleated cell counts came from reference gene primer amplification. Assay used: immunoSEQ multiplex PCR; TCRdb lists only in-frame clones, some missing. V, J and clone size derive from that table, while D and trimming were established from the DNA sequence. This sample has 64,000 or so clones; approximately 90% occur once, and the top ten carry roughly 1.5%. The clonotype comes from a human donor in a cohort sampled during active COVID-19. Sequencing was carried out using peripheral blood.

The CDR3 region is CASSQARAVQETQYF. Written as DNA, the CDR3 is TGCGCCAGCAGCCAAGCTCGAGCGGTCCAAGAGACCCAGTACTTC. The chain links TRBV4-3 to TRBJ2-5, with D perhaps matching TRBD2 (5 bases). The V and J ends lost 1 base and 1 base respectively, with 10 bases between them. The CDR3 has 15 residues. Per the germline V gene, CDR1 is LGHNA and CDR2 is YSLEER.